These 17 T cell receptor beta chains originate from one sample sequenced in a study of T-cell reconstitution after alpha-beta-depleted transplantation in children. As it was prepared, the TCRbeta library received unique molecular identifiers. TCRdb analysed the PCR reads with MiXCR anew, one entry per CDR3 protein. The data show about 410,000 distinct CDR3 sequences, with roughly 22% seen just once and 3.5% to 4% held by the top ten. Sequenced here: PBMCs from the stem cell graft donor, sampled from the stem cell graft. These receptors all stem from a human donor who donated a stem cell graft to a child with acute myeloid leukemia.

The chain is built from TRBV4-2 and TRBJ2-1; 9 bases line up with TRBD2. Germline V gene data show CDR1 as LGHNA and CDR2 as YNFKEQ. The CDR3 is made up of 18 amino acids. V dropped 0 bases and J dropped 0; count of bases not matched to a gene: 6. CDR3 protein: CASSQELAGPSSYNEQFF. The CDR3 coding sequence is TGTGCCAGCAGCCAAGAACTAGCGGGTCCCAGCTCCTACAATGAGCAGTTCTTC.

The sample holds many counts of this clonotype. The CDR3 sequence is CNLTGNGELFF. As DNA, the CDR3 is TGCAACTTAACAGGGAACGGGGAGCTGTTTTTT. V is TRBV29-1 and J is TRBJ2-2, with D possibly matching TRBD1 (6 bases). Per germline, CDR1 SQVTM and CDR2 ANQGSEA. CDR3 length equals 11 residues.

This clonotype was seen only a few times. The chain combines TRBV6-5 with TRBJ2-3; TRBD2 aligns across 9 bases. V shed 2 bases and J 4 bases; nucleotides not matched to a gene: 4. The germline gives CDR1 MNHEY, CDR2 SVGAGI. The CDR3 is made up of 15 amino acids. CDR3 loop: CASSYSGRHSDTQYF. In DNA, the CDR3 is TGTGCCAGCAGTTACAGCGGGAGGCATTCAGATACGCAGTATTTT.

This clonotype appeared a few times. The CDR3 protein is CASSKDREGVNEQFF. The CDR3 DNA reads TGTGCCAGCAGCAAGGACAGGGAGGGGGTCAATGAGCAGTTCTTC. The J gene is TRBJ2-1, the V gene TRBV21-1; TRBD1 reflects the table's D call only, with no check against the DNA. TRBV21-1 constitutes a pseudogene. CDR3 size: 15 residues.

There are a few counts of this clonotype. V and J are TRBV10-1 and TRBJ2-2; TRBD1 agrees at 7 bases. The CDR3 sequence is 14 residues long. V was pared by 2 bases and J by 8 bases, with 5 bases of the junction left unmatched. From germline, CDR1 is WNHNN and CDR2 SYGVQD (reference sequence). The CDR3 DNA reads TGCGCCAGCAGTGAGGAGGGGGCAACGGGGGAGCTGTTTTTT. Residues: CASSEEGATGELFF.

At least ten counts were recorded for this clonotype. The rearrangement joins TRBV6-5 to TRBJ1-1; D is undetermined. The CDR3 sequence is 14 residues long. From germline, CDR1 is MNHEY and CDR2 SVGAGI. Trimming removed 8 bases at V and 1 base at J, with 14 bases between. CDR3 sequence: CASLGRQRNTEAFF. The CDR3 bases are TGTGCCAGCCTTGGGCGGCAGCGGAACACTGAAGCTTTCTTT.

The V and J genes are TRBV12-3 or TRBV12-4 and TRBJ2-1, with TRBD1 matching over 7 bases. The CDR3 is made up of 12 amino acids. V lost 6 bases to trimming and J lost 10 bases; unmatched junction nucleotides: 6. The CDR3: CASRTTGNEQFF. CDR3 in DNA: TGTGCCAGCAGGACGACAGGGAACGAGCAGTTCTTC.

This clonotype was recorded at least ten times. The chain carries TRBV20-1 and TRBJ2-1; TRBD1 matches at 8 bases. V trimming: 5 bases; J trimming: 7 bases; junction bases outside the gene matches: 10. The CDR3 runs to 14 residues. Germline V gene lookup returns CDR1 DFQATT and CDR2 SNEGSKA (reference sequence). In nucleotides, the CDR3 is TGCAGTGCTGACCGCCTGACAGGGGCAAATGAGCAGTTCTTC. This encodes CSADRLTGANEQFF.

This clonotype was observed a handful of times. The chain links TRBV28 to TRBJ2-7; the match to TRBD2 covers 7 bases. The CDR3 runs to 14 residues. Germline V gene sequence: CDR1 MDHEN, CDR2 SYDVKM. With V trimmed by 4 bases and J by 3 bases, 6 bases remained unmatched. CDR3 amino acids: CASSSIASGYEQYF. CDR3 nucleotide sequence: TGTGCCAGCAGTTCCATTGCTAGCGGCTACGAGCAGTACTTC. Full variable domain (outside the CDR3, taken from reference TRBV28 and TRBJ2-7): DVKVTQSSRYLVKRTGEKVFLECVQDMDHENMFWYRQDPGLGLRLIYFSYDVKMKEKGDIPEGYSVSREKKERFSLILESASTNQTSMYLCASSSIASGYEQYFGPGTRLTVT.

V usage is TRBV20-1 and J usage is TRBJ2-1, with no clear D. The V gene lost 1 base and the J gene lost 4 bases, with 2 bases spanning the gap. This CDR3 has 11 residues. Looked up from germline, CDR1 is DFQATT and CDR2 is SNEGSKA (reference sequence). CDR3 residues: CSARGYNEQFF. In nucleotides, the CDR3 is TGCAGTGCTAGAGGTTACAATGAGCAGTTCTTC.

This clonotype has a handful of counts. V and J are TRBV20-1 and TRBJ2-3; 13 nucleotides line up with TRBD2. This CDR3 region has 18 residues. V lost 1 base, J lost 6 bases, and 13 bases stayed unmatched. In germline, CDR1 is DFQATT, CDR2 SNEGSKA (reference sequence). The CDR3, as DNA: TGCAGTGCTAGAGGGGGACTAGCGGGAACCGCTGTATTTGATACGCAGTATTTT. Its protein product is CSARGGLAGTAVFDTQYF.

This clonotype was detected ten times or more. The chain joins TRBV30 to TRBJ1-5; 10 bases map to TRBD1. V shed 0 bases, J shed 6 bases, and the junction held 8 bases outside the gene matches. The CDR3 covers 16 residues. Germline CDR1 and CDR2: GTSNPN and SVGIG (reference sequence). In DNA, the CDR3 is TGTGCCTGGAGTGTAATGGGACAGGGGAGACTTCAGCCCCAGCATTTT. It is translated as CAWSVMGQGRLQPQHF.

Here the CDR3 DNA reads TGTGCCAGCAGTTCGCCGGGACTAGGGCGGGGTACGCAGTATTTT. This codes for CASSSPGLGRGTQYF. The chain links TRBV28 to TRBJ2-3; 8 nucleotides line up with TRBD2. The ends lost 4 bases at V and 8 bases at J; junction bases unmatched: 11. Germline V lookup: CDR1 MDHEN, CDR2 SYDVKM. The CDR3 sequence is 15 residues long.

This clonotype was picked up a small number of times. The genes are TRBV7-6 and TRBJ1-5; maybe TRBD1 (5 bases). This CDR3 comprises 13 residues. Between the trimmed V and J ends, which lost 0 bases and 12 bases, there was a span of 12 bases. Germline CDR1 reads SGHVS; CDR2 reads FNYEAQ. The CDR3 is CASSLAGRDHQHF. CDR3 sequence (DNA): TGTGCCAGCAGCTTAGCGGGCAGGGACCACCAGCATTTT.

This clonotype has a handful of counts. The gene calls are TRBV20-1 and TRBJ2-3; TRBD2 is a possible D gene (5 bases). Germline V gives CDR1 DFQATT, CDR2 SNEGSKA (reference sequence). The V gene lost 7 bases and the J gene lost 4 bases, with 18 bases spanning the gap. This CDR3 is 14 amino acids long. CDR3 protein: CSGSAPGSADTQYF. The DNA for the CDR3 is TGCAGTGGAAGCGCACCGGGGAGCGCAGATACGCAGTATTTT.

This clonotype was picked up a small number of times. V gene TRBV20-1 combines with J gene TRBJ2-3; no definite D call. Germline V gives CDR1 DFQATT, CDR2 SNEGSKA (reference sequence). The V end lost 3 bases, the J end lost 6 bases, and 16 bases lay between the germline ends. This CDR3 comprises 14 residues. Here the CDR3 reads CSASPQPDIDTQYF. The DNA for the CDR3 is TGCAGTGCTAGTCCCCAACCAGACATCGATACGCAGTATTTT.

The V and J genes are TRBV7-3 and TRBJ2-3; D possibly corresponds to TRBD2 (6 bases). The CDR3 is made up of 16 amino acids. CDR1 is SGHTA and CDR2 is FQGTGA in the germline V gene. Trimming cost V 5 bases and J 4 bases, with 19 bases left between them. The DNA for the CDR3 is TGTGCCAGCAGCCCCAATCGCGGGATTGTTTCAGATACGCAGTATTTT. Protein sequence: CASSPNRGIVSDTQYF.